One sample yielded the 25 T cell receptor beta chains listed below, sequenced in a study of tumor-infiltrating lymphocytes in primary liver carcinoma. Starting material of around 460 ng total RNA yielded TCR beta cDNA via a constant-region primer. For TCR beta, libraries were produced by three nested multiplex PCR rounds using slightly modified ARM-PCR. The first two PCR rounds, approximately 11 cycles each, used TRBV1-TRBV30 forward primers and a C-beta reverse primer. MiXCR, run by TCRdb on the multiplex PCR reads, gives a single entry per CDR3 protein. This sample carries roughly 120,000 distinct CDR3 sequences, roughly three fifths of them seen once, and the ten largest clones take 7% to 10%. Taking roughly 20-34 mg of unsorted bulk tissue, the authors co-extracted RNA and DNA. Sequenced input: liver tumor tissue from sampling region 3. Described subset: tumor region T3, left-lateral pole. Receptors were obtained from an older woman with primary liver carcinoma and hepatitis B virus infection.

As for this clonotype: An end of the junction differs from the germline gene, which may be a read error. This chain uses TRBV11-2 with TRBJ1-6; D is uncertain. The CDR3 is 13 residues long. Germline assignment: CDR1 SGHAT and CDR2 FQNNGV. The CDR3 DNA is TGTGCCAGCAGCCCTCAGACATATTCACCCCTCCAGTTT. Translated: CASSPQTYSPLQF. The whole variable domain, remainder taken from reference TRBV11-2 and TRBJ1-6, is EAGVAQSPRYKIIEKRQSVAFWCNPISGHATLYWYQQILGQGPKLLIQFQNNGVVDDSQLPKDRFSAERLKGVDSTLKIQPAKLEDSAVYLCASSPQTYSPLQFGNGTRLTVT.

This clonotype was counted many times. The chain carries TRBV12-3 or TRBV12-4 and TRBJ2-5, with unresolved D. The CDR3 is 12 residues long. Trimming left V 1 base short and J 5 bases short, with 5 bases between. The CDR3: CASSLEYETQYF. The CDR3 nucleotides are TGTGCCAGCAGTTTAGAGTATGAGACCCAGTACTTC.

This clonotype was counted at least ten times. The chain couples TRBV29-1 to TRBJ2-3; 11 positions agree with TRBD2. Germline values: CDR1 SQVTM, CDR2 ANQGSEA. The CDR3 runs 13 residues. V lost 4 bases, J lost 8 bases, and 5 bases stayed unmatched. The CDR3 region is CSVGGLAGGTQYF. The CDR3, as DNA: TGCAGCGTTGGGGGGCTAGCGGGAGGTACGCAGTATTTT.

As for this clonotype: At one end the junction does not follow the germline gene, possibly because of a read error. The chain couples TRBV4-1 to TRBJ1-5; no firm D call. Germline CDR1 and CDR2: MGHRA and YSYEKL. This CDR3 has 15 amino acids. The CDR3: CANSQENKGGQPQHF. For the CDR3, the DNA is TGCGCCAACAGCCAAGAAAACAAGGGTGGTCAGCCCCAGCATTTT.

The chain couples TRBV11-2 to TRBJ2-2; 9 nucleotides agree with TRBD2. Per the germline V gene, CDR1 is SGHAT and CDR2 is FQNNGV. The CDR3 consists of 17 residues. V was pared by 4 bases and J by 2 bases, with 8 bases of the junction left unmatched. The DNA for the CDR3 is TGTGCCAGCAGCTCAGCGGGAGGCACACCAAACACCGGGGAGCTGTTTTTT. This translates into CASSSAGGTPNTGELFF.

As concerns this clonotype: One end of the junction varies from germline; a read error may be responsible. The rearrangement links TRBV6-6 to TRBJ2-7, with 9 bases matching TRBD1. The CDR3 is made up of 15 amino acids. Germline V gene lookup returns CDR1 MNHNY and CDR2 SVGAGI (reference sequence). Here the CDR3 reads CASSPKGTGQNEKYF. The CDR3 DNA reads as TGTGCCAGCAGCCCAAAAGGGACAGGGCAAAACGAGAAGTACTTC.

Regarding this clonotype: One end of the junction does not line up with germline, which may come from a read error. The chain employs TRBV6-6 and TRBJ1-5; 7 bases map to TRBD1. The CDR3 is 15 residues long. Germline loops: CDR1 MNHNY, CDR2 SVGAGI (reference sequence). The CDR3 sequence is CASSFRQGSNQPHRF. The CDR3, as DNA: TGTGCCAGCAGTTTCAGACAGGGCAGCAATCAGCCCCACCGTTTT.

On this clonotype itself: Being one base from a much bigger clone, this may be a read error. V gene TRBV5-8 combines with J gene TRBJ2-1; no clear D gene. This CDR3 is 14 amino acids long. Germline V gives CDR1 SGHTS, CDR2 YDEGEE. The CDR3 bases are TGTGCCAGCAGCTTGGAGGTAGGCTACAGTGAGCAGTTCTTC. Protein sequence: CASSLEVGYSEQFF. Combining the CDR3 with reference TRBV5-8 and TRBJ2-1 gives the whole variable domain EAGVTQSPTHLIKTRGQQATLRCSPISGHTSVYWYQQALGLGLQFLLWYDEGEERNRGNFPPRFSGRQFPNYSSELNVNALELEDSALYLCASSLEVGYSEQFFGPGTRLTVL.

The chain uses TRBV11-3 and TRBJ2-5, with TRBD2 identical over 11 bases. Trimming took 5 bases from V and 1 from J; bases not matched to a gene: 9. The CDR3 is 17 residues long. Germline values: CDR1 SGHNT, CDR2 YENEEA. Here the CDR3 DNA reads TGTGCCAGCAGCCTGGGGTTAACTAGCGGGAGCCAAGAGACCCAGTACTTC. Amino acid sequence: CASSLGLTSGSQETQYF.

As regards this clonotype: A much larger clone is a single base away; this may be a read error. This sequence joins TRBV28 and TRBJ2-7; 7 bases line up with TRBD1. This CDR3 contains 15 residues. Germline values: CDR1 MDHEN, CDR2 SYDVKM. CDR3 sequence: CTSRDNWDRPYEQYF. The CDR3 region has the DNA TGTACCAGCAGGGACAACTGGGACAGACCCTACGAGCAGTACTTC.

Concerning this clonotype itself: The junction departs from germline at one end; a sequencing error may be responsible. The genes are TRBV5-1 and TRBJ2-5; D is possibly TRBD2 (6 bases). The germline gives CDR1 SGHRS, CDR2 YFSETQ. The CDR3 contains 14 residues. CDR3 coding DNA: TGCGCCAACAGCTTGTCGGGAGTAAAAGAGACCCAGTACTTC. It specifies CANSLSGVKETQYF.

Ten or more counts support this clonotype. V gene TRBV14 combines with J gene TRBJ1-2; no firm D call. The CDR3 sequence is 14 residues long. Germline assignment: CDR1 SGHDN and CDR2 FVKESK. The ends were cut back, 2 bases at V and 5 bases at J, with 12 bases in the middle. CDR3 in amino acids: CASSQRVGWYGYTF. As DNA, the CDR3 is TGTGCCAGCAGCCAACGAGTCGGATGGTATGGCTACACCTTC.

This clonotype was counted once. Since the CDR3 does not end with the conserved phenylalanine or tryptophan, this likely comes from a read error. The chain recombines TRBV11-2 with TRBJ1-1; 7 positions agree with TRBD1. CDR1 SGHAT and CDR2 FQNNGV come from the germline V gene. The CDR3 has 16 amino acids. V shed 6 bases, J shed 2 bases, and the junction held 12 bases outside the gene matches. The CDR3 nucleotides read TGTGCCAGCAGTCCAGGGGGACTCTGGGCAAACACTGAAGCTTTCGTT. Encoded protein: CASSPGGLWANTEAFV.

This clonotype was seen at least ten times. The V and J genes are TRBV10-2 and TRBJ2-7, with TRBD2 matching 8 bases. The junction had 8 bases not matched to a gene; V was cut back by 8 bases and J by 2 bases. Germline V gives CDR1 WSHSY, CDR2 SAAADI. The CDR3 extends over 14 amino acids. The chain's CDR3 is CASCRLASTYEQYF. Written as DNA, the CDR3 is TGCGCCAGCTGCAGACTAGCGTCCACCTACGAGCAGTACTTC.

As for this clonotype: A single base separates this from a much larger clone, so it may be a read error. V gene TRBV30 combines with J gene TRBJ1-6; D remains unclear. The V and J ends lost 4 bases and 9 bases respectively, with 10 bases between them. This CDR3 contains 12 residues. The germline V gene has CDR1 GTSNPN and CDR2 SVGIG (reference sequence). In DNA form, the CDR3 reads TGTGCCTGGAATGTACTCAGTTCACCCCTCCACTTT. Translated: CAWNVLSSPLHF.

Note on this clonotype: Just one base apart from a much larger clone, this may be a read error. The V gene is TRBV12-3 or TRBV12-4, the J gene TRBJ2-3; TRBD2 is a possible D gene (5 bases). The CDR3 loop spans 15 amino acids. The CDR3 reads CASCLAHSGESTQYF. The CDR3 DNA follows: TGTGCCAGCTGTTTAGCGCACAGTGGGGAAAGTACGCAGTATTTT.

To note about this clonotype: Given a much more abundant clone one base away, this may be a read error. The V call is TRBV5-1, the J call TRBJ2-3; possible D gene TRBD1, 5 bases. The CDR3 extends over 17 amino acids. Germline V gene lookup returns CDR1 SGHRS and CDR2 YFSETQ. The CDR3 DNA is TGCGCCAGCAGCGCCTACAGGAGCACTACAGGTCCAGATACGCGGTATTTT. This encodes CASSAYRSTTGPDTRYF.

This clonotype showed up just a few times. The chain couples TRBV28 to TRBJ2-3, with 12 bases fitting TRBD2. Germline CDR1 reads MDHEN; CDR2 reads SYDVKM. The CDR3 totals 17 residues. Losses at the gene ends were 5 bases for V and 1 base for J; bases not matched to a gene: 7. CDR3 in amino acids: CASSDPWTSGGTDTQYF. The CDR3 DNA sequence: TGTGCCAGCAGTGACCCCTGGACTAGCGGGGGCACAGATACGCAGTATTTT. The entire variable domain, with the rest obtained from reference TRBV28 and TRBJ2-3, is as follows: DVKVTQSSRYLVKRTGEKVFLECVQDMDHENMFWYRQDPGLGLRLIYFSYDVKMKEKGDIPEGYSVSREKKERFSLILESASTNQTSMYLCASSDPWTSGGTDTQYFGPGTRLTVL.

This clonotype showed up many times. This chain joins TRBV29-1 and TRBJ2-7, with 10 bases that match TRBD1. The length of the CDR3 is 13 residues. V was clipped by 5 bases and J by 6 bases; unmatched bases: 7. CDR1 SQVTM and CDR2 ANQGSEA come from the germline V gene. The DNA for the CDR3 is TGCAGCGTTACTGGACAGGGGGTACGCGAGCAGTACTTC. Translating gives CSVTGQGVREQYF.

In this sample, this clonotype turned up a few times. The chain uses TRBV28 and TRBJ2-1; 13 bases are shared with TRBD2. This CDR3 region has 17 residues. V shed 7 bases, J shed 4 bases, and the junction held 10 bases outside the gene matches. Germline CDR1 is MDHEN and CDR2 is SYDVKM. CDR3 coding DNA: TGTGCCAGCAACCCCGCCAGGACTAGCGGGGGATACAATGAGCAGTTCTTC. Its protein product is CASNPARTSGGYNEQFF.

At least ten counts were recorded for this clonotype. This chain joins TRBV12-3 or TRBV12-4 and TRBJ2-1, with 10 bases that match TRBD2. Trimming cost V 4 bases and J 8 bases; bases outside gene matches: 11. The CDR3 extends over 16 amino acids. The CDR3 bases are TGTGCCAGCAGTTCCAGACTAGCGGGCAATCTCTATGAGCAGTTCTTC. Amino acid sequence: CASSSRLAGNLYEQFF.

This clonotype occurred a few times. Just one base apart from a much larger clone, this may be a read error. The chain has TRBV29-1 and TRBJ2-2; 10 bases are a match to TRBD2. CDR1 and CDR2 (germline): SQVTM, ANQGSEA. This CDR3 contains 13 residues. The CDR3 spells CSVDTSGAGEPFF. In DNA, the CDR3 is TGCAGCGTTGATACTAGCGGGGCAGGGGAGCCGTTTTTT.

This clonotype was seen a few times. A much larger clone lies a single base off, so this may be a read error. The chain uses TRBV6-5 and TRBJ2-1; no clear D. There are 14 residues in the CDR3. Germline V gene data show CDR1 as MNHEY and CDR2 as SVGAGI. The DNA for the CDR3 is TGTGCCCGCAGCCTCACGCGGATATACAATGAGCAGTTCTTC. It specifies CARSLTRIYNEQFF.

Concerning this clonotype: One junction end does not reproduce the germline sequence, and a read error may be involved. This chain joins TRBV29-1 and TRBJ2-2, with TRBD1 matching over 8 bases. CDR1 and CDR2 (germline): SQVTM, ANQGSEA. The CDR3 is 14 amino acids. The CDR3 nucleotides are TGCAGCGTCCGAGACAGGGGTGGGAACGGGGAGCCGTTTTTT. It is translated as CSVRDRGGNGEPFF.

This chain connects TRBV2 to TRBJ2-2; the D is unclear. Germline CDR1 is SNHLY and CDR2 is FYNNEI. The V end lost 6 bases, the J end lost 6 bases, and 11 bases lay between the germline ends. This CDR3 has 13 residues. The CDR3 loop is CASSPGPAGELFF. The CDR3 coding sequence is TGTGCCAGCAGCCCCGGACCCGCCGGGGAGCTGTTTTTT.